The rows below give T cell receptor beta chains drawn from one sample of a study of response to subunit inactivated influenza vaccine. Each CDR3 protein is one row after TCRdb ran MiXCR on the RT-PCR reads. The table has hundreds of thousands of distinct CDR3 sequences, 15% to 19% seen once. The starting material was PBMCs from blood, obtained roughly 12 days after vaccination. Receptor source: a man aged 50-59 years who received an inactivated influenza vaccine. Both conserved end residues are part of each CDR3. The D gene is left open where the match is weak. The size field is filled for only some rows; it gives once, few, many or a size class.

V gene,D gene,J gene,clone size,CDR3 DNA,CDR3 protein
TRBV20-1,NA,TRBJ2-3,many,TGCAGTGCTATCAAGGGCGGTTACACAGATACGCAGTATTTT,CSAIKGGYTDTQYF
TRBV12-3/TRBV12-4,NA,TRBJ1-2,few,TGTGCCAGTCGACAAGGTTTCGGCTACACCTTC,CASRQGFGYTF
TRBV12-3/TRBV12-4,TRBD1,TRBJ2-3,few,TGTGCCAGCACTCCCTTTTTGGACAGGGGCACAGATACGCAGTATTTT,CASTPFLDRGTDTQYF
TRBV5-1,TRBD2,TRBJ2-3,NA,TGCGCCAGCAGCCAGTGGGCTAGCGGGAGTCAAGATACGCAGTATTTT,CASSQWASGSQDTQYF
TRBV6-2/TRBV6-3,NA,TRBJ2-3,NA,TGTGCCAGCAGTTTAGACAGCCCTAGGGATACGCAGTATTTT,CASSLDSPRDTQYF
TRBV20-1,NA,TRBJ2-7,NA,TGCAGTGCTAGGGACCCCCGAGGGTTCTACGAGCAGTACTTC,CSARDPRGFYEQYF
TRBV14,NA,TRBJ2-1,NA,TGTGCCAGCAGCGAATTCGGGGCTCACTTTAACTACAATGAGCAGTTCTTC,CASSEFGAHFNYNEQFF
TRBV6-2/TRBV6-3,TRBD2,TRBJ2-5,few,TGTGCCAGCAGTGACGACACTAGCGGGAGTTGGTGGGGGCAAGAGACCCAGTACTTC,CASSDDTSGSWWGQETQYF
TRBV6-2/TRBV6-3,NA,TRBJ1-5,NA,TGTGCCAGCAACACGGGGGGGCTTAGCAATCAGCCCCAGCATTTT,CASNTGGLSNQPQHF
TRBV6-2/TRBV6-3,NA,TRBJ2-7,many,TGTGCCAGCACGGGACGAGGGTTATACTCCTACGAGCAGTACTTC,CASTGRGLYSYEQYF
TRBV7-9,TRBD1,TRBJ1-5,NA,TGTGCCAGCAGCTCAGGACAGGGACAACAGCCCCAGCATTTT,CASSSGQGQQPQHF
TRBV20-1,TRBD2,TRBJ2-2,NA,TGCAGTGCCGCAGCTGGCGGGGGAACTCGAATTCCTCCGAACACCGGGGAGCTGTTTTTT,CSAAAGGGTRIPPNTGELFF
TRBV5-6,NA,TRBJ1-1,NA,TGTGCCAGCAGCTCATTACTACAGGTAGGCGGCTTGAACACTGAAGTTTTCTTT,CASSSLLQVGGLNTEVFF
TRBV5-5,TRBD1,TRBJ2-3,NA,TGTGCCAGCAGCTTGACCGTGACAGGGGGCTTAATAGATACGCAGTATTTT,CASSLTVTGGLIDTQYF
TRBV6-1,NA,TRBJ1-2,many,TGTGCCAGCAGTGAAAGCGCAGGAACCCCTTGGTATGGCTACACCTTC,CASSESAGTPWYGYTF
TRBV10-3,TRBD2,TRBJ2-2,few,TGTGCCACCCGGGGGGGCTCGAACACCGGGGAGCTGTTTTTT,CATRGGSNTGELFF
TRBV18,NA,TRBJ2-1,many,TGTGCCAGTAGTCGTTCCTACAATGAGCAGTTCTTC,CASSRSYNEQFF
TRBV5-1,NA,TRBJ2-1,NA,TGCGCCACCGCTCTTGGGGGTAGGGACAATGAGCAGTTCTTC,CATALGGRDNEQFF
TRBV7-3,TRBD2,TRBJ2-1,few,TGTGCCAGCAGCTTAATGGGCGGGGGTGAGCAGTTCTTC,CASSLMGGGEQFF
TRBV4-2,TRBD1,TRBJ2-7,NA,TGTGCCAGCAGCCAAGCAACGGGACAGTCCTACGAGCAGTACTTC,CASSQATGQSYEQYF
TRBV7-2,NA,TRBJ2-7,few,TGTGCCAGCACCATACAGGGCACCAACGAGCAGTACTTC,CASTIQGTNEQYF
TRBV5-5,TRBD2,TRBJ2-2,NA,TGTGCCAGCAGCTACCGCCTCGCGGGGGGGTATACCGGGGAGCTGTTTTTT,CASSYRLAGGYTGELFF
TRBV10-2,NA,TRBJ2-1,NA,TGCGCCAGCAGTGAGTCGGGGGCCGGTGAGCAGTTCTTC,CASSESGAGEQFF
TRBV29-1,NA,TRBJ1-4,NA,TGCAGCGTTGCCACAGGGTCCACTAATGAAAAACTGTTTTTT,CSVATGSTNEKLFF
TRBV5-1,NA,TRBJ2-2,few,TGCGCCAGCAGCTTGCGGCCAGGGGCAAACACCGGGGAGCTGTTTTTT,CASSLRPGANTGELFF
TRBV6-1,NA,TRBJ1-4,few,TGTGCCAGCAGTGGTACAATGGCAACTAATGAAAAACTGTTTTTT,CASSGTMATNEKLFF
TRBV12-3/TRBV12-4,TRBD2,TRBJ2-1,few,TGTGCCAGCACCGGGGGGGAAAGCTCCTACAATGAGCAGTTCTTC,CASTGGESSYNEQFF
TRBV18,NA,TRBJ2-7,NA,TGTGCCAGCTCACCTCCGGCCGGCTGGACGGGGGAGCAGTACTTC,CASSPPAGWTGEQYF
TRBV4-2,NA,TRBJ2-3,few,TGTGCCAGCAGCCCTCCGTTAGCGGATGGTACAGATACGCAGTATTTT,CASSPPLADGTDTQYF
TRBV4-2,NA,TRBJ2-1,NA,TGTGCCAGCAGCCAAAACCCCGGGCAGGGGAGCAGTTCGGAGCAGTTCTTC,CASSQNPGQGSSSEQFF
TRBV4-2,NA,TRBJ2-1,NA,TGTGCCAGCAGCCAAGCGGACTCGACCTTCTACAATGAGCAGTTCTTC,CASSQADSTFYNEQFF
TRBV6-2/TRBV6-3,TRBD1,TRBJ2-1,few,TGTGCCAGCAGTCCTACAGGGGGCAATGAGCAGTTCTTC,CASSPTGGNEQFF
TRBV10-2,TRBD1,TRBJ2-7,NA,TGCGCCAGCTCTGGGGGACAGACAACCTACGAGCAGTACTTC,CASSGGQTTYEQYF
TRBV5-1,TRBD1,TRBJ2-7,few,TGCGCCAGCAGCTTGGAACAGGGGGCACAAGAGCAGTACTTC,CASSLEQGAQEQYF
TRBV7-2,TRBD2,TRBJ2-3,few,TGTGCCAGCAGCTTAGCGTGGTCTAGCGGGAGGTTAGATACGCAGTATTTT,CASSLAWSSGRLDTQYF
TRBV20-1,TRBD1,TRBJ2-7,few,TGCAGTGCTGTCCACCCCGACAGGGGAGGCTACGAGCAGTACTTC,CSAVHPDRGGYEQYF
TRBV15,NA,TRBJ2-7,few,TGTGCCACCAGCAGAGACCCCGGGGACGAGCAGTACTTC,CATSRDPGDEQYF
TRBV3-1,NA,TRBJ1-2,NA,TGTGCCAGCAGCCAAGATGGGCAGTATGGCTACACCTTC,CASSQDGQYGYTF
TRBV18,NA,TRBJ2-3,few,TGTGCCAGCTCACCAGGGGTTGCCCCCACAGATACGCAGTATTTT,CASSPGVAPTDTQYF
TRBV5-1,TRBD2,TRBJ2-7,NA,TGCGCCAGCAGCTTCAGCCATCTAGCGGGGAGCTCCTACGAGCAGTACTTC,CASSFSHLAGSSYEQYF